This T cell receptor beta chain came from a study of T cells in Graves' hyperthyroidism and ophthalmopathy. Points from the study as a whole: Most thyroid-expanded clonotypes above 0.001 were also found in blood. The model predicted ophthalmopathy a median roughly six months before onset. Through a model of 13 V-J features, ophthalmopathy was separated from stable hyperthyroidism.

The diagnostic basis comprised clinical symptoms, serum thyroxine and TRAb, thyroid ultrasound and orbital computed tomography. This clonotype occurred many times. No antigen is known for it. From RNA transcripts, TCR beta CDR3 regions were amplified. In the first-round RT-PCR of the TCR CDR3, the HTBI primer set was used. MiXCR, run by TCRdb on the multiplex PCR reads, gives a single entry per CDR3 protein. The table has over 350,000 distinct CDR3 sequences, under 15% seen once; the top ten hold around 14%. Germline V gene sequence: CDR1 KGHSH, CDR2 LQKENI. The CDR3 length is 15 residues. The V end was cut by 2 bases, the J end by 4 bases, with 12 bases between.

The source material was blood. The V and J genes are TRBV18 and TRBJ2-1; tentative D call: TRBD2 (5 bases). The origin of this receptor is a young man with Graves' ophthalmopathy. The CDR3 region is CASSPGRWDYNEQFF. The CDR3 DNA reads as TGTGCCAGCTCACCAGGGAGATGGGATTACAATGAGCAGTTCTTC.